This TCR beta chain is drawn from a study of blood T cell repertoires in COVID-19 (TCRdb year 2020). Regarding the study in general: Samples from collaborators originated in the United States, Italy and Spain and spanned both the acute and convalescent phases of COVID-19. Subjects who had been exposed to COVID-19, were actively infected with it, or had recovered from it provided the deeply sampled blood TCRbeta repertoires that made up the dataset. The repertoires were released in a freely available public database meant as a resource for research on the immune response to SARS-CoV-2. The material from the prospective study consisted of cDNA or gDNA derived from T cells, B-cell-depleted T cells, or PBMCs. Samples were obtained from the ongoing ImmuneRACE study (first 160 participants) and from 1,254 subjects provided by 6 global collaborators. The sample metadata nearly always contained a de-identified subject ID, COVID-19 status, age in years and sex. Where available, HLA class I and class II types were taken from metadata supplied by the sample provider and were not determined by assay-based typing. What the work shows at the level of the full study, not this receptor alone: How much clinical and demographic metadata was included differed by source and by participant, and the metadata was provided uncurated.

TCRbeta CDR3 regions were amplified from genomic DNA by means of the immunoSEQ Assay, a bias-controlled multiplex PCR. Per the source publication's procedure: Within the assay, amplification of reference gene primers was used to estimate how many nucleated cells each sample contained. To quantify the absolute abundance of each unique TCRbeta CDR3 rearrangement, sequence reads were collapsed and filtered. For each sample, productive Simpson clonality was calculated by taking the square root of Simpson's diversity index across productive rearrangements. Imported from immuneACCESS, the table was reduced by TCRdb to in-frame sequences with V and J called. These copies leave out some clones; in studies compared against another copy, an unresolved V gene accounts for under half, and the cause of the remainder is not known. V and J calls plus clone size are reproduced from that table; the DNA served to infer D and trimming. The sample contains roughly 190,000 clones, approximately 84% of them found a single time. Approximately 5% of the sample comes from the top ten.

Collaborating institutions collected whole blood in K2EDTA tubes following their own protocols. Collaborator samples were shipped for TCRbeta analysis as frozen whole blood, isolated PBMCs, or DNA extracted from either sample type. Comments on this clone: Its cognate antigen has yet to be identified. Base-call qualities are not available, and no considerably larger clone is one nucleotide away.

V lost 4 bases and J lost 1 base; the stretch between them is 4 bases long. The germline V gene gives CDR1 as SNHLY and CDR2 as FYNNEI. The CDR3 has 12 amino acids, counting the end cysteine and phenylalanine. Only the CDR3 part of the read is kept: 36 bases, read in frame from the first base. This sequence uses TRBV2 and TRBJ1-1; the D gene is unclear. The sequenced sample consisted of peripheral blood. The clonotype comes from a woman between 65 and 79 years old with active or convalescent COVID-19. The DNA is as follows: TGTGCCAGCAGTGTCCGGAACACTGAAGCTTTCTTT. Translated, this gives CASSVRNTEAFF.